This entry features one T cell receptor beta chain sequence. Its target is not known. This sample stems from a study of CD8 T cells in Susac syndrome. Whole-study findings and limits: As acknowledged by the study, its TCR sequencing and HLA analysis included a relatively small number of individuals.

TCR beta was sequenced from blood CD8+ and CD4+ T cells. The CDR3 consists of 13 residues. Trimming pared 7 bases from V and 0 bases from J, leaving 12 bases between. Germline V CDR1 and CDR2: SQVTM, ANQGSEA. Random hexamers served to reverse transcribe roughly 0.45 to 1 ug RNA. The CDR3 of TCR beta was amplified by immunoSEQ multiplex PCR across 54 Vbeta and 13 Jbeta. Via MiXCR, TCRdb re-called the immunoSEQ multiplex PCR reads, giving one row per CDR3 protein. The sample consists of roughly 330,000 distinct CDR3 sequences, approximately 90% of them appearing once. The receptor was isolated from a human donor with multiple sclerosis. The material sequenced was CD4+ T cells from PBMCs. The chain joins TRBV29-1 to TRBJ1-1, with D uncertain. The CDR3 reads CSGGEFMNTEAFF. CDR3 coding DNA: TGCAGCGGCGGAGAGTTCATGAACACTGAAGCTTTCTTT.